These 7 T cell receptor beta chains were sequenced from one sample in a study of cytomegalovirus exposure and HLA in healthy donors (dated by TCRdb to the late 2010s). The library was prepared using the immunoSEQ multiplex PCR assay. The multiplex PCR relied on a mix of 60 forward primers for TCR Vbeta segments and 13 reverse primers for TCR Jbeta segments. The table was pulled from immuneACCESS by TCRdb, which kept in-frame rearrangements only. Such tables lose some clones; where checked, under half of the loss comes from unresolved V genes, and the rest has no known cause. The table for this sample lists about 180,000 clones; 75% to 85% of them were counted only once. Jointly, the top ten make up 4.9% of the sample. The sequenced sample was PBMCs. All receptors derive from a woman between 18 and 29 years old in good health and CMV-seropositive.

The chain couples TRBV10-3 to TRBJ2-5; 10 nucleotides match TRBD1. The V gene end was trimmed by 4 bases and the J gene end by 2 bases; junction bases not matched to a gene: 4. CDR3 length: 15 residues. Germline V gives CDR1 ENHRY, CDR2 SYGVKD. CDR3 sequence reads: CAISVGQGSQETQYF. DNA for the CDR3: TGTGCCATCAGTGTGGGACAGGGGTCACAAGAGACCCAGTACTTC.

The V gene is TRBV7-9, the J gene TRBJ2-7; 10 bases match TRBD1. Trimming cost V 6 bases and J 2 bases; bases outside gene matches: 7. Germline loops: CDR1 SEHNR, CDR2 FQNEAQ (reference sequence). The CDR3 is 15 residues long. The CDR3, as DNA: TGTGCCAGCAGTTTGCCGGGACAGGGGACCTACGAGCAGTACTTC. Residues: CASSLPGQGTYEQYF. Full variable domain (rest looked up from reference TRBV7-9 and TRBJ2-7): DTGVSQNPRHKITKRGQNVTFRCDPISEHNRLYWYRQTLGQGPEFLTYFQNEAQLEKSRLLSDRFSAERPKGSFSTLEIQRTEQGDSAMYLCASSLPGQGTYEQYFGPGTRLTVT.

The chain links TRBV7-6 to TRBJ2-7, with 7 bases fitting TRBD2. After removal of 1 base from V and 2 bases from J, the junction contained 11 bases not matched to a gene. Germline CDR1 is SGHVS and CDR2 is FNYEAQ. The CDR3 has 17 amino acids. CDR3 nucleotides: TGTGCCAGCAGCTTAGATATCCCCCAGGGACTACCCTACGAGCAGTACTTC. Its translation is CASSLDIPQGLPYEQYF.

The chain uses TRBV7-8 and TRBJ2-5; TRBD2 is a possible D gene (6 bases). The CDR3 covers 13 residues. V dropped 7 bases and J dropped 2 bases, with 11 bases sitting between them. From germline, CDR1 is SGHVS and CDR2 FQNEAQ. DNA for the CDR3: TGTGCCAGCACAACGGGACTTCAAGAGACCCAGTACTTC. Residues: CASTTGLQETQYF.

With respect to this clone: The germline gene is not matched at one end of the junction; a read error may be the cause. J is TRBJ2-2 and V is TRBV2; no clear D gene. Germline V gene sequence: CDR1 SNHLY, CDR2 FYNNEI. CDR3 length: 17 residues. The CDR3 region is CASSEGWARLGSGELFF. For the CDR3, the DNA is TGTGCCAGCAGCGAAGGGTGGGCCAGGCTGGGTTCCGGGGAGCTGTTTTTT.

This chain joins TRBV4-2 and TRBJ2-5; 7 bases line up with TRBD2. The length of the CDR3 is 16 residues. The germline V gene has CDR1 LGHNA and CDR2 YNFKEQ. V lost 5 bases, J lost 1 base, and 10 bases stayed unmatched. This CDR3 is CASSFGRPSGQETQYF. In nucleotides, the CDR3 is TGTGCCAGCAGCTTCGGAAGGCCTAGCGGCCAAGAGACCCAGTACTTC.

In its sample, this clone was seen a few times. The V and J genes are TRBV6-5 and TRBJ2-2; perhaps TRBD2 as D (6 bases). The germline CDR1 and CDR2 sequences are MNHEY and SVGAGI. The V and J ends lost 0 bases and 4 bases respectively, with 9 bases between them. This CDR3 is built from 15 residues. The CDR3 DNA reads as TGTGCCAGCAGTTACTCGCGGGGCGGCACCGGGGAGCTGTTTTTT. This sequence encodes CASSYSRGGTGELFF.